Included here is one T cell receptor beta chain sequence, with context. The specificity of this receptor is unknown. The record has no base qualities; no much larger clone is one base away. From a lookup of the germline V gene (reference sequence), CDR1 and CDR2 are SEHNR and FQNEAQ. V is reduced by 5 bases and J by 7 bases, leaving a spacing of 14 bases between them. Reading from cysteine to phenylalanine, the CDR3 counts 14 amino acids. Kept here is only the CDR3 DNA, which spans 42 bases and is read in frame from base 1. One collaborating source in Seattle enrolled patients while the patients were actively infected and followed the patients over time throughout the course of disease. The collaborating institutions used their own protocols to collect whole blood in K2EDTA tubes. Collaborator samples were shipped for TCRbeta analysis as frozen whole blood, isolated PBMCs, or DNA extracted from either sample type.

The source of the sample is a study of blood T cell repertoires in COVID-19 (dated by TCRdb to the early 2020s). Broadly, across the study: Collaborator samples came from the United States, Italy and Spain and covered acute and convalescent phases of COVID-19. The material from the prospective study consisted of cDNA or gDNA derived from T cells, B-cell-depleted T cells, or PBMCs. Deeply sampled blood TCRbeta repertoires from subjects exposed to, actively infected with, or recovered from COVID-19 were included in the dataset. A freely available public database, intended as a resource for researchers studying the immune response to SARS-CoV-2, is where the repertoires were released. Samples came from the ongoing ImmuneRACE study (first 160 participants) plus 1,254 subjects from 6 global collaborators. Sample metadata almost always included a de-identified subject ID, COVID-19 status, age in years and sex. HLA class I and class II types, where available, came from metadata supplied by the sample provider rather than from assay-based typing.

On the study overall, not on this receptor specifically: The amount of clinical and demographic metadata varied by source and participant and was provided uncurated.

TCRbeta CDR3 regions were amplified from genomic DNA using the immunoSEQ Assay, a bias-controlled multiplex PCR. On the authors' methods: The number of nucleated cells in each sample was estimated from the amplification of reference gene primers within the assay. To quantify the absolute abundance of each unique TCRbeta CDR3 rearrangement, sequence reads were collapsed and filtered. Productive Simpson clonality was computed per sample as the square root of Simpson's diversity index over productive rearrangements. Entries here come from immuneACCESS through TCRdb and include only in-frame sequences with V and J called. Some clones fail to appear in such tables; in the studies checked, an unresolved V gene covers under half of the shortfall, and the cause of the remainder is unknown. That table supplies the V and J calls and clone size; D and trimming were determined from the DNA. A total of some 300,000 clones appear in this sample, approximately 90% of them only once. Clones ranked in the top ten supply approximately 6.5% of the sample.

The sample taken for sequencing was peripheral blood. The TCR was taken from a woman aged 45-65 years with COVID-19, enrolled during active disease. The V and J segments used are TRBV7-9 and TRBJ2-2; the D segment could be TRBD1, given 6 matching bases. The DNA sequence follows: TGTGCCAGCAGCAATGACAGGCCCGACGGGGAGCTGTTTTTT. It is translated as CASSNDRPDGELFF. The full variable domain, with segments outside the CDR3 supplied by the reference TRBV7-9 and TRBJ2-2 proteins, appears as DTGVSQNPRHKITKRGQNVTFRCDPISEHNRLYWYRQTLGQGPEFLTYFQNEAQLEKSRLLSDRFSAERPKGSFSTLEIQRTEQGDSAMYLCASSNDRPDGELFFGEGSRLTVL.